The present T cell receptor beta chain was sequenced within a study of cytomegalovirus exposure and HLA in healthy donors. Study-level points and caveats: Highly shared variants forming one cluster were likely a sequencing artifact. Within an earlier analysis, most TCR beta V segments proved productive either about 90% or about 30% of the time.

With regard to this clone: The antigen is unknown.

Researchers ran the PCR with 60 Vbeta and 13 Jbeta primers. In the source study's methods: Per a later analysis, the number of unique TCR beta chains was some 82 million, of which 9 million to 12 million were shared. The table came from immunoSEQ multiplex PCR; TCRdb's copy has only in-frame clones and leaves some out. V and J calls and clone size are as listed in that table; D and trimming were resolved from the DNA. Its table lists about 78,000 clones. Germline CDR1 is MNHEY and CDR2 is SVGAGI. With 6 bases removed from V and 6 bases from J, the gap between germline ends came to 14 bases. The length of the CDR3 is 13 residues.

The chain has TRBV6-5 and TRBJ1-2, with D unresolved. The specimen was PBMCs. This receptor was obtained from a female donor in good health and CMV-seropositive. The CDR3 region is CASSHVPRDGYTF. For the CDR3, the DNA is TGTGCCAGCAGCCACGTCCCAAGAGATGGCTACACCTTC.